A selection of T cell receptor beta chains follows, all from one sample in a study of T cell repertoires in cytomegalovirus infection. Their antigens remain unidentified. TCRdb passed the reads through MiXCR, listing each CDR3 protein once. The table lists roughly 700,000 distinct CDR3 sequences, 33% of them singletons. This sample comprised cultured PBMCs, obtained from culture after CMV antigen stimulation. These receptors came from a human donor in good health (CMV status not recorded). Some clones in this sample may be carry-over from other donors' samples. CDR3s leave out the opening cysteine and the closing phenylalanine or tryptophan.

V: TRBV7-2; CDR3: ASRLVRGQETQY
V: TRBV6-1; CDR3: ASRSRDPWNTIY
V: TRBV18; CDR3: ASSPDPQGRGKLF
V: TRBV5-1; CDR3: ASTFMGSPNEKLF
V: TRBV28; CDR3: ASSFGQGAFEQY
V: TRBV7-6; CDR3: ASSSNQETQY
V: TRBV19; CDR3: ASTAGTGDNTGELF
V: TRBV4-1; CDR3: ASSQDWTAGPTDTQY
V: TRBV12-3/TRBV12-4; CDR3: ASSNEGGQPQH
V: TRBV7-2; CDR3: ASSLAGPLVQTQY
V: TRBV7-2; CDR3: ASSLSLGGAMDTQY
V: TRBV2; CDR3: ASRADTLGNIQY
V: TRBV12-3/TRBV12-4; CDR3: ASTLGTGGFGANVLT
V: TRBV19; CDR3: ASSILAGGNEQF
V: TRBV6-1; CDR3: ASTKTGELF
V: TRBV5-1; CDR3: ASSLIARERNEQF
V: TRBV4-1; CDR3: ASSQEQADTQY
V: TRBV6-1; CDR3: ASSRDLQETQY
V: TRBV7-6; CDR3: ASSTPGQRNTEAF
V: TRBV7-6; CDR3: ASSLQGTPNEQF
V: TRBV20-1; CDR3: SAWSSGRAGDEQF
V: TRBV7-9; CDR3: ASSSGLASSTDTQY
V: TRBV6-6; CDR3: ASSDTGINEQF
V: TRBV7-8; CDR3: ASSLTLAGGNEQF
V: TRBV7-8; CDR3: ASRHRGLDDTEAF
V: TRBV4-2; CDR3: ASSTYNSNTGELF
V: TRBV6-6; CDR3: ASSYWPGVRGQPQH
V: TRBV20-1; CDR3: SAGLGATLSHEQY
V: TRBV6-6; CDR3: ASSMGWGNQPQH
V: TRBV5-6; CDR3: ASSLWDRGDRYT
V: TRBV7-2; CDR3: ASSLEATGGGGYT
V: TRBV27; CDR3: ASRTGGNTDTQY
V: TRBV10-3; CDR3: AISERTSGGTDTQY
V: TRBV19; CDR3: ASSINRASTEAF
V: TRBV24-1; CDR3: ATSDSYGTSGGYDEQF
V: TRBV6-2/TRBV6-3; CDR3: ASGGTSGSYEQY
V: TRBV19; CDR3: ASSILGGVDEQY
V: TRBV4-1; CDR3: ASSQAPGLGKLF
V: TRBV2; CDR3: AGQGQGNEKLF
V: TRBV12-3/TRBV12-4; CDR3: ASTRDPYSGNTIY
V: TRBV10-3; CDR3: AISELKQGGTEAF
V: TRBV7-2; CDR3: ASSFTGSSTDTQY
V: TRBV7-2; CDR3: ASSDDRDDQPQH
V: TRBV6-1; CDR3: ASSGGGSSYEQY
V: TRBV5-1; CDR3: ASSFRAGGYNEQF
V: TRBV7-2; CDR3: ASSPQASGGNPGELF
V: TRBV6-1; CDR3: ASIVRVTDAGTEAF
V: TRBV12-3/TRBV12-4; CDR3: ASSLWVNSGNTIY
V: TRBV12-5; CDR3: ASGLSGPGNTEAF
V: TRBV7-2; CDR3: ASSSDRTAEQY
V: TRBV5-1; CDR3: ASSMIAAQETQY
V: TRBV7-2; CDR3: ASSLSLGGGGRETQY
V: TRBV25-1; CDR3: ASSRLHQETQY
V: TRBV19; CDR3: ASSTVSGGPYEQY
V: TRBV12-5; CDR3: ASGAPTDGDNEQF
V: TRBV6-2/TRBV6-3; CDR3: ASSYSDRRETQY
V: TRBV20-1; CDR3: SASPQPSGGTDTQY
V: TRBV7-9; CDR3: ASSARYHYGYT
V: TRBV20-1; CDR3: SASATSYEQY